Listed below are T cell receptor beta chains from one sample, sequenced in a study of shared clonotypes between healthy human individuals. Here immunoSEQ multiplex PCR was the method, and the copy in TCRdb shows in-frame clones only, minus some. The sample holds around 1 million clones, around three quarters seen once. The specimen sequenced was memory CD4+ T cells sorted from blood. The receptors were sampled from a man aged 18 to 30 in good health. CDR3s include the opening cysteine and the closing phenylalanine or tryptophan. D genes are given only for firm matches. The size of a clone is reported for some rows only, either as once, few or many, or as a class for expanded clones.

NA TRBJ2-2 once TRBV5-1 CASSLVGGRSTGELFF TGCGCCAGCAGCTTGGTTGGGGGGCGAAGCACCGGGGAGCTGTTTTTT
NA TRBJ2-7 few TRBV11-2 CASSFLPNRDEQYF TGTGCCAGCAGCTTCCTCCCCAACAGGGACGAGCAGTACTTC
NA TRBJ1-4 few TRBV19 CASSIARGTNEKLFF TGTGCCAGTAGTATCGCAAGGGGGACTAATGAAAAACTGTTTTTT
NA TRBJ1-2 NA TRBV27 CASSLRGSGGGYTF TGTGCCAGCAGTTTAAGAGGGAGTGGAGGAGGCTACACCTTC
NA TRBJ2-7 once TRBV7-9 CASSLGLRSVIDEQYF TGTGCCAGCAGCTTAGGGCTGCGGTCCGTTATCGACGAGCAGTACTTC
NA TRBJ2-1 few TRBV6-5 CASRGNNEQFF TGTGCCAGCAGGGGAAACAATGAGCAGTTCTTC
NA TRBJ1-1 NA TRBV5-1 CASSLSEGRMNTEAFF TGCGCCAGCAGCTTGTCGGAGGGGAGGATGAACACTGAAGCTTTCTTT
TRBD2 TRBJ2-7 NA TRBV5-1 CASSLTLAGGSYEQYF TGCGCCAGCAGCCTTACCTTAGCGGGAGGCTCCTACGAGCAGTACTTC
NA TRBJ1-3 NA TRBV30 CAWGSGTTIYF TGTGCCTGGGGGTCCGGGACCACCATATATTTT
NA TRBJ1-5 NA TRBV6-1 CASSGSRSSGFNQPQHF TGTGCCAGCAGTGGGTCCCGGTCTTCAGGATTTAATCAGCCCCAGCATTTT
NA TRBJ1-3 NA TRBV11-2 CASSPTAGAGDRNTIYF TGTGCCAGCAGCCCTACTGCGGGGGCAGGGGATCGAAACACCATATATTTT
TRBD2 TRBJ2-3 NA TRBV5-1 CASGIGLARADTQYF TGCGCCAGCGGCATTGGACTAGCGAGGGCAGATACGCAGTATTTT
NA TRBJ2-2 NA TRBV9 CASSVSVGVGGELFF TGTGCCAGCAGCGTAAGCGTGGGAGTGGGCGGGGAGCTGTTTTTT
NA TRBJ1-3 once TRBV5-4 CASSPVGGSGNTIYF TGTGCCAGCAGTCCTGTAGGGGGCTCTGGAAACACCATATATTTT
TRBD1 TRBJ2-1 NA TRBV19 CASSRGTGDYNEQFF TGTGCCAGTAGCCGTGGGACAGGGGATTACAATGAGCAGTTCTTC
NA TRBJ2-2 once TRBV11-3 CASSLGPTGELFF TGTGCCAGCAGCTTGGGACCAACCGGGGAGCTGTTTTTT
NA TRBJ1-5 NA TRBV15 CATSRGDSNQPQHF TGTGCCACCAGCAGAGGGGATAGCAATCAGCCCCAGCATTTT
TRBD1 TRBJ2-2 NA TRBV29-1 CSADRDTGELFF TGCAGCGCGGACAGGGACACCGGGGAGCTGTTTTTT
NA TRBJ2-3 NA TRBV9 CASSTLGSTDTQYF TGTGCCAGCAGCACTCTCGGGAGCACAGATACGCAGTATTTT
NA TRBJ2-5 NA TRBV2 CATRLDGDQTQYF TGTGCCACCAGACTAGATGGAGACCAGACCCAGTACTTC
NA TRBJ2-3 NA TRBV5-5 CASSRLIHRGKGTDTQYF TGTGCCAGCAGCCGACTAATCCACCGGGGGAAGGGGACAGATACGCAGTATTTT
NA TRBJ1-2 few TRBV7-9 CASSFSGAMGYTF TGTGCCAGCAGCTTTTCGGGGGCAATGGGCTACACCTTC
NA TRBJ2-1 NA TRBV5-6 CASSWLRTANNEQFF TGTGCCAGCAGCTGGCTCCGGACAGCTAACAATGAGCAGTTCTTC
NA TRBJ1-5 NA TRBV7-6 CASSSGELSNQPQHF TGTGCCAGCAGCTCGGGGGAGCTTAGCAATCAGCCCCAGCATTTT
NA TRBJ2-3 NA TRBV2 CASSESWGRGDTQYF TGTGCCAGCAGTGAATCATGGGGCCGAGGGGATACGCAGTATTTT
TRBD1 TRBJ1-2 NA TRBV5-4 CAIRRDRGSYGYTF TGTGCCATCCGTCGTGACAGGGGATCCTATGGCTACACCTTC
NA TRBJ1-6 NA TRBV30 CAWSDNSPLHF TGTGCCTGGAGCGATAATTCACCCCTCCACTTT
NA TRBJ2-6 NA TRBV5-1 CASSMTFSGANVLTF TGCGCCAGCAGCATGACCTTCTCTGGGGCCAACGTCCTGACTTTC
NA TRBJ1-5 NA TRBV4-1 CASSQDHAQPQHF TGCGCCAGCAGCCAAGATCATGCTCAGCCCCAGCATTTT
TRBD2 TRBJ2-2 NA TRBV5-1 CASSSGLAGGANTGELFF TGCGCCAGCAGCTCGGGACTAGCGGGGGGAGCGAACACCGGGGAGCTGTTTTTT
NA TRBJ2-1 many TRBV27 CASSSPLTREQFF TGTGCCAGCAGCTCCCCTCTAACCCGAGAGCAGTTCTTC
TRBD1 TRBJ1-5 once TRBV11-2 CASSAGTGSSQPQHF TGTGCCAGCAGCGCCGGGACAGGGTCGAGTCAGCCCCAGCATTTT
NA TRBJ1-3 once TRBV27 CASRGPGFSTIYF TGTGCCAGCAGGGGACCGGGTTTTAGCACCATATATTTT
NA TRBJ1-5 NA TRBV19 CASRPLGQPQHF TGTGCCAGTAGGCCCTTGGGGCAGCCCCAGCATTTT
TRBD2 TRBJ2-5 NA TRBV15 CATSRVPGLAGVRETQYF TGTGCCACCAGCAGAGTTCCAGGACTAGCGGGAGTTAGAGAGACCCAGTACTTC
NA TRBJ2-1 NA TRBV5-1 CASSLKMSSYNEQFF TGCGCCAGCAGCTTAAAGATGAGCTCCTACAATGAGCAGTTCTTC
NA TRBJ2-3 once TRBV27 CASSSAVPRRGGTQYF TGTGCCAGCAGTTCAGCGGTTCCTAGACGTGGGGGTACGCAGTATTTT
NA TRBJ2-7 NA TRBV29-1 CRNRDEQYF TGCAGGAACAGGGACGAGCAGTACTTC
NA TRBJ2-1 NA TRBV29-1 CSVAKGWDEQFF TGCAGCGTGGCTAAAGGGTGGGATGAGCAGTTCTTC